Below are 27 T cell receptor beta chains sequenced from a single sample in a study of blood T cell repertoires in COVID-19. TCRdb's copy holds only in-frame clones and misses some; the assay was immunoSEQ multiplex PCR. The repertoire holds about 270,000 clones, with 90% as singletons. Source material: PBMCs or T cells enriched from blood (not recorded which). The receptors originated from a woman aged 25 to 39 with acute COVID-19.

This sequence joins TRBV5-1 and TRBJ2-3; a weak D match, TRBD1 (5 bases). Germline V gives CDR1 SGHRS, CDR2 YFSETQ. CDR3 length equals 16 residues. Trimming removed 4 bases from V and 1 base from J, with 16 bases in between. The CDR3 coding sequence is TGCGCCAGCAGCAATGGGGCCCCCCTCGGCACAGATACGCAGTATTTT. Translated, it gives CASSNGAPLGTDTQYF.

The CDR3 loop reads CASSKDRTSYEQYF. The CDR3 coding sequence is TGTGCCAGCAGCAAAGACAGGACCTCCTACGAGCAGTACTTC. This chain joins TRBV21-1 and TRBJ2-7; the table's D call, TRBD1, has no DNA check behind it. TRBV21-1 is given as a pseudogene. CDR3 length equals 14 residues.

The V call is TRBV29-1, the J call TRBJ1-1, with 8 bases aligning to TRBD1. Germline assignment: CDR1 SQVTM and CDR2 ANQGSEA. CDR3 length: 13 amino acids. After removal of 8 bases from V and 5 bases from J, the junction contained 10 bases not matched to a gene. The CDR3 DNA reads TGCAGCACCTTACAGGGGGAAGGAACTGAAGCTTTCTTT. It translates to CSTLQGEGTEAFF.

The gene calls are TRBV3-1 (or the pseudogene TRBV3-2) and TRBJ2-2; no reliable D call. V was cut by 6 bases and J by 4 bases, with 9 bases left in between. The CDR3 spans 13 residues. Per germline, CDR1 LGHDT and CDR2 YNNKEL (reference sequence). The CDR3 spells CASRISGTGELFF. The CDR3 DNA reads as TGTGCCAGCAGAATTTCCGGCACCGGGGAGCTGTTTTTT.

The rearrangement joins TRBV6-2 or TRBV6-3 to TRBJ2-1; 11 bases match TRBD2. CDR1 and CDR2 from the germline V gene are MNHEY and SVGEGT. CDR3 size: 18 residues. V trimming: 0 bases; J trimming: 4 bases; junction bases outside the gene matches: 8. The CDR3 DNA follows: TGTGCCAGCAGTTACTCGACCTTAGGGACTAGCGGATACAATGAGCAGTTCTTC. This codes for CASSYSTLGTSGYNEQFF.

Only one count was recorded for this clone. The V call is TRBV19, the J call TRBJ2-2; 11 bases are shared with TRBD2. V was clipped by 0 bases and J by 5 bases; unmatched bases: 2. Germline V gene lookup returns CDR1 LNHDA and CDR2 SQIVND (reference sequence). This CDR3 region has 16 residues. The CDR3 nucleotides read TGTGCCAGTAGTATAGAGACTAGCGGGATAACCGGGGAGCTGTTTTTT. Encoded protein: CASSIETSGITGELFF. Supplemented by reference TRBV19 and TRBJ2-2, the full variable domain reads DGGITQSPKYLFRKEGQNVTLSCEQNLNHDAMYWYRQDPGQGLRLIYYSQIVNDFQKGDIAEGYSVSREKKESFPLTVTSAQKNPTAFYLCASSIETSGITGELFFGEGSRLTVL.

CDR3 in amino acids: CASSLDGGNQPQHF. For the CDR3, the DNA is TGCGCCAGCAGCTTGGACGGGGGCAATCAGCCCCAGCATTTT. The chain joins TRBV5-1 to TRBJ1-5; D is uncertain. Germline values: CDR1 SGHRS, CDR2 YFSETQ. This CDR3 is built from 14 residues. The V end was cut by 0 bases, the J end by 2 bases, with 6 bases between.

The chain carries TRBV28 and TRBJ1-3; 9 bases are shared with TRBD1. Unmatched junction bases numbered 6, after V lost 6 bases and J lost 0 bases. The CDR3 length is 16 residues. The germline gives CDR1 MDHEN, CDR2 SYDVKM. CDR3 nucleotides: TGTGCCAGCAGGTACGGACAGGGGACCTCTGGAAACACCATATATTTT. Amino acid sequence: CASRYGQGTSGNTIYF.

The rearrangement links TRBV28 to TRBJ2-3; 8 bases map to TRBD1. Trimming removed 4 bases from V and 2 bases from J; junction bases left unmatched: 5. Germline CDR1 and CDR2: MDHEN and SYDVKM. The CDR3 runs to 15 residues. CDR3 DNA: TGTGCCAGCAGTTCATGGACAGGGAACACAGATACGCAGTATTTT. This translates into CASSSWTGNTDTQYF.

The chain employs TRBV11-3 and TRBJ2-2; 8 positions agree with TRBD2. V lost 1 base, J lost 0 bases, and 4 bases stayed unmatched. This CDR3 has 17 residues. In germline, CDR1 is SGHNT, CDR2 YENEEA. The CDR3 is CASSLVGSGTNTGELFF. Written as DNA, the CDR3 is TGTGCCAGCAGCTTAGTCGGTAGCGGGACGAACACCGGGGAGCTGTTTTTT.

The chain combines TRBV19 with TRBJ2-1, with a tentative D call TRBD2 (6 bases). CDR1 and CDR2 from the germline V gene are LNHDA and SQIVND (reference sequence). Trimming stripped 5 bases from V and 4 bases from J, with 15 bases between. This CDR3 comprises 15 residues. The CDR3 DNA follows: TGTGCCAGTAGTCCTAGCGTTGGGTCTTACAATGAGCAGTTCTTC. It encodes CASSPSVGSYNEQFF.

The chain uses TRBV4-3 and TRBJ2-1; TRBD2 agrees at 10 bases. The length of the CDR3 is 21 residues. The V gene's germline CDR1 is LGHNA and CDR2 YSLEER. The ends lost 0 bases at V and 0 bases at J; junction bases unmatched: 14. Here the CDR3 reads CASSQDFFGLAVFSSYNEQFF. In DNA form, the CDR3 reads TGCGCCAGCAGCCAAGATTTTTTCGGACTAGCGGTTTTTAGCTCCTACAATGAGCAGTTCTTC.

This chain links TRBV2 with TRBJ2-1; possibly TRBD1 for D (5 bases). V lost 5 bases and J 10 bases, leaving 15 bases between the germline ends. Germline lookup yields CDR1 SNHLY and CDR2 FYNNEI. The CDR3 sequence is 13 residues long. For the CDR3, the DNA is TGTGCCAGCAGTTATACTGGGGCCCAGGAGCAGTTCTTC. Its protein product is CASSYTGAQEQFF.

This chain connects TRBV7-3 to TRBJ2-3; D not certain. CDR3 size: 13 residues. V gave up 3 bases and J gave up 2 bases, with 6 bases separating them. Looked up from germline, CDR1 is SGHTA and CDR2 is FQGTGA. The CDR3 coding sequence is TGTGCCAGCAGCTTCGACAACACAGATACGCAGTATTTT. It encodes CASSFDNTDTQYF.

The rearrangement joins TRBV27 to TRBJ1-1; 7 nucleotides agree with TRBD1. The length of the CDR3 is 13 residues. CDR1 is MNHEY and CDR2 is SMNVEV in the germline V gene (reference sequence). The V gene end was trimmed by 6 bases and the J gene end by 5 bases; junction bases not matched to a gene: 6. In DNA form, the CDR3 reads TGTGCCAGCAGAGGGGGCGAGGAAACTGAAGCTTTCTTT. This codes for CASRGGEETEAFF.

J is TRBJ2-7 and V is TRBV2; D is unresolved. Germline loops: CDR1 SNHLY, CDR2 FYNNEI. The CDR3 is 14 residues long. Trimming pared 6 bases from V and 2 bases from J, leaving 14 bases between. CDR3 region: CASRIHTSTYEQYF. CDR3 bases: TGTGCCAGCAGAATACATACCTCGACCTACGAGCAGTACTTC.

The chain uses TRBV2 and TRBJ2-3; TRBD2 matches 10 bases. The V gene end was trimmed by 6 bases and the J gene end by 5 bases; junction bases not matched to a gene: 5. The CDR3 totals 14 residues. Germline V gene data show CDR1 as SNHLY and CDR2 as FYNNEI. CDR3 DNA: TGTGCCAGCAGCGGGACTAGCGTGATAGATACGCAGTATTTT. As protein: CASSGTSVIDTQYF. The full variable domain, in which reference TRBV2 and TRBJ2-3 provide the parts outside the CDR3, is EPEVTQTPSHQVTQMGQEVILRCVPISNHLYFYWYRQILGQKVEFLVSFYNNEISEKSEIFDDQFSVERPDGSNFTLKIRSTKLEDSAMYFCASSGTSVIDTQYFGPGTRLTVL.

V usage is TRBV7-2 and J usage is TRBJ2-7, with 13 bases that match TRBD2. The germline gives CDR1 SGHTA, CDR2 FQGNSA. The CDR3 extends over 16 amino acids. J was trimmed by 5 bases and V by 0 bases; bases with no gene match: 4. The CDR3 loop reads CASSLAGGLAGNEQYF. The CDR3 DNA follows: TGTGCCAGCAGCTTAGCGGGGGGACTAGCGGGAAACGAGCAGTACTTC.

The V gene is TRBV5-5, the J gene TRBJ2-1, with D possibly TRBD1 on 5 matching bases. Trimming pared 4 bases from V and 5 bases from J, leaving 16 bases between. This CDR3 has 15 amino acids. CDR1 and CDR2 from the germline V gene are SGHKS and YYEKEE (reference sequence). The CDR3 DNA reads TGTGCCAGCAGCGAAAGGGGATGGGTCCACAATGAGCAGTTCTTC. Its protein is CASSERGWVHNEQFF.

V is TRBV6-1 and J is TRBJ2-7; TRBD2 agrees at 8 bases. CDR1 MNHNS and CDR2 SASEGT come from the germline V gene. V was pared by 3 bases and J by 1 base, with 5 bases of the junction left unmatched. This CDR3 has 15 residues. The CDR3 loop is CASSDLRGGSYEQYF. CDR3 DNA sequence: TGTGCCAGCAGTGATCTTCGCGGGGGGTCCTACGAGCAGTACTTC.

J is TRBJ1-1 and V is TRBV6-5, with D maybe TRBD1 (5 bases). The CDR3 runs 16 residues. The germline V gene has CDR1 MNHEY and CDR2 SVGAGI. The V gene lost 4 bases and the J gene lost 0 bases, with 15 bases spanning the gap. In DNA form, the CDR3 reads TGTGCCAGCAGTTCGGGGAGGGCGGACATGAACACTGAAGCTTTCTTT. As protein: CASSSGRADMNTEAFF.

This chain connects TRBV18 to TRBJ2-3; the D is unclear. There are 14 residues in the CDR3. The germline CDR1 and CDR2 sequences are KGHSH and LQKENI. Trimming removed 2 bases at V and 0 bases at J, with 6 bases between. The CDR3 DNA sequence: TGTGCCAGCTCACCAGAAGCGAGCACAGATACGCAGTATTTT. Translation gives CASSPEASTDTQYF.

This chain links TRBV2 with TRBJ1-1; the D is unclear. Germline V gives CDR1 SNHLY, CDR2 FYNNEI. CDR3 length: 14 residues. V lost 1 base, J lost 2 bases, and 8 bases lay in between. The CDR3 here is CASSEEQINTEAFF. For the CDR3, the DNA is TGTGCCAGCAGTGAAGAGCAAATCAACACTGAAGCTTTCTTT.

In its sample, this clone was seen a few times. The V call is TRBV7-3, the J call TRBJ2-2, with 11 bases identical to TRBD2. The CDR3 totals 17 residues. V was pared by 1 base and J by 0 bases, with 1 base of the junction left unmatched. Germline lookup yields CDR1 SGHTA and CDR2 FQGTGA. CDR3 region: CASSLIAGGANTGELFF. The CDR3 nucleotides are TGTGCCAGCAGCTTAATAGCGGGAGGGGCGAACACCGGGGAGCTGTTTTTT.

The chain has TRBV28 and TRBJ1-1; perhaps TRBD1 as D (6 bases). The CDR3 is made up of 13 amino acids. The V gene lost 6 bases and the J gene lost 6 bases, with 14 bases spanning the gap. Per the germline V gene, CDR1 is MDHEN and CDR2 is SYDVKM. The CDR3 loop reads CASSPGRGAEAFF. The CDR3 nucleotides read TGTGCCAGCAGCCCCGGGAGGGGGGCTGAAGCTTTCTTT.

The rearrangement links TRBV5-4 to TRBJ2-7; 10 bases align to TRBD2. The CDR3 has 13 amino acids. The germline gives CDR1 SGHNT, CDR2 YYREEE (reference sequence). Trimming took 4 bases from V and 2 from J; bases not matched to a gene: 0. DNA of the CDR3: TGTGCCAGCAGCACTAGCGGGACCTACGAGCAGTACTTC. Amino acids: CASSTSGTYEQYF.

The genes are TRBV5-1 and TRBJ2-7, with TRBD2 matching over 8 bases. The CDR3 runs to 15 residues. Trimming removed 0 bases from V and 1 base from J; junction bases left unmatched: 3. CDR1 is SGHRS, CDR2 YFSETQ, per germline. The CDR3 bases are TGCGCCAGCAGCTTGGGGCTAGCGGGTTCCTACGAGCAGTACTTC. It encodes CASSLGLAGSYEQYF.